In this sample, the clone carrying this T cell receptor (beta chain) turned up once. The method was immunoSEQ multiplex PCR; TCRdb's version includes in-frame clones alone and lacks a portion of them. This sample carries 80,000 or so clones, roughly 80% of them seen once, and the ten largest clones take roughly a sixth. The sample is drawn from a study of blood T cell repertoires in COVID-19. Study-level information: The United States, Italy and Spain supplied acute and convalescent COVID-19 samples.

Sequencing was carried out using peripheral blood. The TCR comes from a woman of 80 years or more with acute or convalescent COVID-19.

The CDR3 is CAISEALQGSYEQYF. The CDR3 DNA follows: TGTGCCATCAGTGAGGCATTGCAGGGATCCTACGAGCAGTACTTC. The V gene is TRBV10-3, the J gene TRBJ2-7, with D maybe TRBD1 (5 bases). The CDR3 totals 15 residues. The germline V gene encodes CDR1 ENHRY and CDR2 SYGVKD. The V end was cut by 2 bases, the J end by 1 base, with 12 bases between.